These 27 T cell receptor beta chains were all obtained from the same sample, sequenced in a study of T cell clonality in common variable immunodeficiency. Sequencing used immunoSEQ multiplex PCR; TCRdb keeps in-frame clones, though not all of them. Altogether fewer than 50,000 clones were found in the sample, and no singletons occur. Material for sequencing was peripheral blood mononuclear cells. The receptors here all came from a person between 18 and 75 years old in good health.

This clone was seen at least ten times. The sequenced fragment ends 3 residues before the CDR3 boundary, so the rest is inferred from the germline J gene. This chain links TRBV20-1 with TRBJ2-1, with TRBD2 matching 12 bases. Trimming removed 6 bases from V and 4 bases from J; junction bases left unmatched: 10. In germline, CDR1 is DFQATT, CDR2 SNEGSKA (reference sequence). This CDR3 has 16 residues. Partial CDR3 DNA: TGCAGTGCCTCCCGTGGGACTAGCGGGTCGTACAATGAG. Translation gives CSASRGTSGSYNE. The full-length CDR3 reads as CSASRGTSGSYNEQFF.

This clone showed up many times. Sequencing ends 3 residues short of the CDR3 end; the germline J gene provides the rest. The chain is built from TRBV7-3 and TRBJ2-6, with a weak D call TRBD1 (5 bases). Trimming stripped 1 base from V and 0 bases from J, with 13 bases between. Per the germline V gene, CDR1 is SGHTA and CDR2 is FQGTGA. This CDR3 is 18 amino acids long. The DNA read from the CDR3 is TGTGCCAGCAGCTTAATGGCAGGGCGAAGCTCTGGGGCCAACGTC. Translated, it gives CASSLMAGRSSGANV. The whole CDR3 protein is CASSLMAGRSSGANVLTF. Full variable domain (rest looked up from reference TRBV7-3 and TRBJ2-6): GAGVSQTPSNKVTEKGKYVELRCDPISGHTALYWYRQSLGQGPEFLIYFQGTGAADDSGLPNDRFFAVRPEGSVSTLKIQRTERGDSAVYLCASSLMAGRSSGANVLTFGAGSRLTVL.

This clone was seen repeatedly, ten times or more. The missing CDR3 end, 3 residues past where the read stops, is filled in from the germline J gene. The chain carries TRBV19 and TRBJ1-2; TRBD1 might be the D (5 bases). Per germline, CDR1 LNHDA and CDR2 SQIVND (reference sequence). V was shortened by 3 bases and J by 5 bases, with 10 bases between the two germline ends. The CDR3 has 13 amino acids. The CDR3 sequence: CASSMTEMYGYTF. Incomplete CDR3 DNA: TGTGCCAGTAGTATGACAGAGATGTATGGC.

Ten or more counts support this clone. The read gets to within 3 residues of the CDR3 end, and the germline J gene fills in the rest. The chain links TRBV11-2 to TRBJ2-7; a weak D match, TRBD2 (6 bases). Germline-derived CDR1 and CDR2 are SGHAT and FQNNGV. This CDR3 spans 13 amino acids. The V gene lost 7 bases and the J gene lost 3 bases, with 13 bases spanning the gap. The CDR3 spells CASTPGLSYEQYF. Partial CDR3 DNA: TGTGCCAGCACCCCAGGACTAAGCTACGAG.

In its sample, this clone was seen many times. The read falls 3 residues short of the CDR3 end, and the missing part is taken from the germline J gene. The V call is TRBV20-1, the J call TRBJ2-5, with 7 nucleotides matching TRBD2. From germline, CDR1 is DFQATT and CDR2 SNEGSKA (reference sequence). The V gene end was trimmed by 3 bases and the J gene end by 4 bases; junction bases not matched to a gene: 5. The CDR3 runs to 13 residues. CDR3 DNA, as far as it was read: TGCAGTGCTAGTTTGCGGGAGCTAGAGACC. It specifies CSASLRELET. The full CDR3 protein reads CSASLRELETQYF.

This clone was counted ten times or more. CDR3: CAWSLADSTDTQYF. The DNA read from the CDR3 is TGTGCCTGGAGCCTAGCGGATAGCACAGATACG. This chain uses TRBV30 with TRBJ2-3; TRBD2 matches 7 bases. The missing CDR3 end, 3 residues past where the read stops, is filled in from the germline J gene. V lost 3 bases and J lost 0; bases outside the gene matches: 3. CDR1 and CDR2 from the germline V gene are GTSNPN and SVGIG (reference sequence). This CDR3 region has 14 residues.

This clone was seen many times. Read data end 3 residues before the CDR3 end; the end is taken from the germline J gene. The gene calls are TRBV5-4 and TRBJ1-1, with TRBD1 matching over 8 bases. Looked up from germline, CDR1 is SGHNT and CDR2 is YYREEE (reference sequence). The CDR3 consists of 15 residues. J lost 6 bases, V lost 4 bases, and 11 bases had no gene match. The chain's CDR3 is CASSPGDRSSAEAFF. The covered CDR3 bases are TGTGCCAGCAGCCCAGGGGACAGGAGTTCCGCTGAA.

This clone was counted many times. CDR3 DNA (partial): TGTGCCAGTAGTATAAGAGAGCTCGGAGGGTTTTACAATGAG. This sequence encodes CASSIRELGGFYNE. The whole CDR3 protein is CASSIRELGGFYNEQFF. The rearrangement uses TRBV19 and TRBJ2-1, with a weak D call TRBD2 (6 bases). The sequenced fragment ends 3 residues before the CDR3 boundary, so the rest is inferred from the germline J gene. V was cut by 2 bases and J by 4 bases, with 18 bases left in between. The germline CDR1 and CDR2 sequences are LNHDA and SQIVND (reference sequence). This CDR3 contains 17 residues.

This clone occurred many times. The CDR3 is cut off 3 residues early in the read; its end comes from the germline J gene. This chain connects TRBV29-1 to TRBJ2-2; D is possibly TRBD2 (6 bases). From germline, CDR1 is SQVTM and CDR2 ANQGSEA. Trimming stripped 4 bases from V and 5 bases from J, with 8 bases between. The CDR3 extends over 12 amino acids. CDR3 region: CSVGGVTGELFF. The CDR3 DNA, read in part, is TGCAGCGTTGGGGGGGTTACCGGGGAG.

This clone was counted a few times. The CDR3 end lies 3 residues beyond the end of the read and is filled in from the germline J gene. The V gene is TRBV5-4, the J gene TRBJ2-7, with D unclear. Trimming took off 0 bases at V and 4 bases at J, with 5 bases between the two ends. CDR1 is SGHNT, CDR2 YYREEE, per germline (reference sequence). The CDR3 totals 12 residues. The part of the CDR3 DNA that was read is TGTGCCAGCAGCTTGGACGGTTACGAG. Translating it yields CASSLDGYE. From start to end, the CDR3 is CASSLDGYEQYF. The full variable domain, completed using reference TRBV5-4 and TRBJ2-7, is ETGVTQSPTHLIKTRGQQVTLRCSSQSGHNTVSWYQQALGQGPQFIFQYYREEENGRGNFPPRFSGLQFPNYSSELNVNALELDDSALYLCASSLDGYEQYFGPGTRLTVT.

This clone was counted at least ten times. The CDR3 goes on 3 residues after the read ends, and that part is filled in from the germline J gene. The chain is built from TRBV20-1 and TRBJ1-1, with a tentative D call TRBD1 (6 bases). This CDR3 has 15 amino acids. Germline CDR1 DFQATT, CDR2 SNEGSKA (reference sequence). V was shortened by 1 base and J by 2 bases, with 14 bases between the two germline ends. The CDR3 loop is CSARVGGALNTEAFF. The DNA read from the CDR3 is TGCAGTGCTAGAGTAGGGGGGGCCCTCAACACTGAA.

This clone was found many times. The junction differs from germline at one of its ends, possibly a read error. The CDR3 extends 3 residues past the end of the read, so its final part is completed from the germline J gene. This chain uses TRBV5-6 with TRBJ2-3; TRBD1 is a possible D gene (6 bases). The germline V gene has CDR1 SGHDT and CDR2 YYEEEE. The CDR3 is 15 residues long. The covered CDR3 bases are TGTGCCAGCAGCCAACAGGGTAGGGGCACAGAGACG. This sequence encodes CASSQQGRGTET. The CDR3 in full is CASSQQGRGTETQYF.

This clone has just a few counts. The read ends 3 residues early relative to the CDR3; the germline J gene fills the gap. The rearrangement joins TRBV2 to TRBJ1-1; TRBD1 aligns across 8 bases. The trim removed 1 base at V and 5 bases at J, leaving 9 bases unmatched. CDR1 and CDR2 (germline): SNHLY, FYNNEI. The CDR3 covers 16 residues. The covered CDR3 bases are TGTGCCAGCAGTGAAGACAGGGGGGTCGGTATGACTGAA. Translation gives CASSEDRGVGMTE. In full, the CDR3 is CASSEDRGVGMTEAFF.

This clone was observed at least ten times. The sequenced fragment ends 3 residues before the CDR3 boundary, so the rest is inferred from the germline J gene. The V and J genes are TRBV27 and TRBJ1-4, with a tentative D call TRBD1 (5 bases). The CDR3 consists of 15 residues. Germline CDR1 reads MNHEY; CDR2 reads SMNVEV (reference sequence). The V gene lost 1 base and the J gene lost 7 bases, with 13 bases spanning the gap. CDR3 region: CASSLLSGDSEKLFF. CDR3 DNA (partial): TGTGCCAGCAGTTTATTATCGGGGGATAGTGAAAAA.

Ten or more counts support this clone. The read ends 3 residues shy of where the CDR3 ends; the end is completed using the germline J gene. The rearrangement links TRBV6-7 to TRBJ1-5, with a possible D match to TRBD1 (6 bases). TRBV6-7 is marked as an open reading frame, function uncertain. The CDR3 consists of 17 residues. Trimming cost V 6 bases and J 0 bases, with 18 bases left between them. The CDR3 DNA, read in part, is TGTGCCAGCAGCCCCCTCCGGGACAAAGATAGCAATCAGCCC. Its translation: CASSPLRDKDSNQP. The full-length CDR3 reads as CASSPLRDKDSNQPQHF.

This clone was counted at least ten times. The sequence runs out 3 residues before the end of the CDR3; the remainder is reconstructed from the germline J gene. The V and J genes are TRBV2 and TRBJ2-7; weak D call: TRBD2 (6 bases). The germline V gene encodes CDR1 SNHLY and CDR2 FYNNEI. The CDR3 totals 12 residues. Trimming took off 8 bases at V and 3 bases at J, with 11 bases between the two ends. CDR3 DNA, as far as it was read: TGTGCCAGCTGTTCGGGGGACTACGAG. Translated, it gives CASCSGDYE. The complete CDR3 protein is CASCSGDYEQYF. The full variable domain, completed using reference TRBV2 and TRBJ2-7, is EPEVTQTPSHQVTQMGQEVILRCVPISNHLYFYWYRQILGQKVEFLVSFYNNEISEKSEIFDDQFSVERPDGSNFTLKIRSTKLEDSAMYFCASCSGDYEQYFGPGTRLTVT.

This clone was recorded at least ten times. The read ends 3 residues before the CDR3 terminus; that terminus is restored from the germline J gene. V gene TRBV19 combines with J gene TRBJ2-1; D gene ambiguous. The germline V gene encodes CDR1 LNHDA and CDR2 SQIVND (reference sequence). CDR3 length equals 16 residues. Trimming cost V 5 bases and J 1 base, with 15 bases left between them. This CDR3 is CASSPAPQESYNEQFF. The covered CDR3 bases are TGTGCCAGTAGTCCAGCCCCCCAGGAGTCCTACAATGAG.

This clone has a count of ten or more. The read terminates 3 residues before the CDR3 end, so the remaining end is supplied by the germline J gene. The gene calls are TRBV11-3 and TRBJ2-1; D perhaps matches TRBD2 (6 bases). Germline lookup yields CDR1 SGHNT and CDR2 YENEEA. This CDR3 has 13 amino acids. The germline V and J ends were trimmed by 0 bases and 9 bases, with 9 bases remaining between them. The DNA read from the CDR3 is TGTGCCAGCAGCTTAGAGGAGGGACTTGAG. Protein sequence: CASSLEEGLE. The whole CDR3 is CASSLEEGLEQFF.

This clone showed up many times. The read stops 3 residues short of the end of the CDR3; the missing end is completed from the germline J gene. V and J are TRBV30 and TRBJ2-7; possible D gene TRBD2, 5 bases. The germline V and J ends were trimmed by 0 bases and 2 bases, with 11 bases remaining between them. Per the germline V gene, CDR1 is GTSNPN and CDR2 is SVGIG (reference sequence). CDR3 size: 14 residues. The DNA read from the CDR3 is TGTGCCTGGAGTGTAGGGAGCGGCGCCTACGAG. Protein: CAWSVGSGAYE. The whole CDR3 protein reads CAWSVGSGAYEQYF.

In this sample, this clone turned up many times. Read data end 3 residues before the CDR3 end; the end is taken from the germline J gene. This chain uses TRBV20-1 with TRBJ2-2; TRBD2 might be the D (5 bases). From germline, CDR1 is DFQATT and CDR2 SNEGSKA (reference sequence). The CDR3 is 13 amino acids. Trimming took off 3 bases at V and 0 bases at J, with 5 bases between the two ends. The CDR3 region is CSASGANTGELFF. The sequenced part of the CDR3 DNA is TGCAGTGCTAGCGGGGCGAACACCGGGGAG.

This clone has just a few counts. The read ends 3 residues before the CDR3 terminus; that terminus is restored from the germline J gene. The V call is TRBV7-9, the J call TRBJ1-2, with 7 bases that match TRBD1. The CDR3 totals 14 residues. Per germline, CDR1 SEHNR and CDR2 FQNEAQ (reference sequence). The chain's CDR3 is CASSAAGQTYDYTF. The CDR3 bases that were read are TGTGCCAGCAGCGCCGCGGGACAGACTTACGAC.

This clone was found many times. From the germline J gene comes the end of the CDR3, since the read stops 3 residues before it. The chain has TRBV6-2 or TRBV6-3 and TRBJ2-2; TRBD1 agrees at 7 bases. CDR3 length equals 13 residues. From germline, CDR1 is MNHEY and CDR2 SVGEGT. The V and J ends lost 6 bases and 6 bases, in that order; junction bases with no gene match: 4. This CDR3 reads CASRTTGAGELFF. The CDR3 bases that were read are TGTGCCAGCAGGACTACAGGGGCCGGGGAG.

The table lists this clone with many counts. Read data end 3 residues before the CDR3 end; the end is taken from the germline J gene. The rearrangement uses TRBV20-1 and TRBJ2-3, with 7 nucleotides matching TRBD1. In germline, CDR1 is DFQATT, CDR2 SNEGSKA (reference sequence). V lost 0 bases and J lost 4; bases outside the gene matches: 4. This CDR3 spans 14 amino acids. The CDR3 loop is CSAREGGRPDTQYF. CDR3 DNA, as far as it was read: TGCAGTGCTAGAGAAGGGGGCCGCCCAGATACG.

Ten or more counts support this clone. The DNA ends 3 residues before the CDR3 does, and the rest of the CDR3 is filled in from the germline J gene. J is TRBJ1-1 and V is TRBV20-1, with no clear D. Germline-derived CDR1 and CDR2 are DFQATT and SNEGSKA (reference sequence). V shed 3 bases and J shed 4 bases, with 15 bases lying between them. This CDR3 is built from 14 residues. CDR3 DNA, as far as it was read: TGCAGTGCTAGGGTTCGTTTTGGGCTCACTGAA. As protein: CSARVRFGLTE. The CDR3, in full, reads CSARVRFGLTEAFF.

The table lists this clone with many counts. The CDR3 end falls 3 residues outside the read, so it is completed with the germline J gene. The V gene is TRBV30, the J gene TRBJ2-2; 7 bases fit TRBD1. The CDR3 has 14 amino acids. With 2 bases clipped from V and 7 bases from J, the junction kept 7 bases outside the gene matches. Germline V gene sequence: CDR1 GTSNPN, CDR2 SVGIG (reference sequence). CDR3 residues: CAWSKQTGIGELFF. CDR3 DNA (partial): TGTGCCTGGAGTAAACAGACAGGGATCGGGGAG.

This clone was detected many times. The missing CDR3 end, 3 residues past where the read stops, is filled in from the germline J gene. This chain connects TRBV6-2 or TRBV6-3 to TRBJ1-1; 12 bases agree with TRBD1. The V and J ends lost 8 bases and 2 bases, in that order; junction bases with no gene match: 3. Germline loops: CDR1 MNHEY, CDR2 SVGEGT. The CDR3 is 14 amino acids. This CDR3 reads CASRGQGANTEAFF. CDR3 DNA, as far as it was read: TGTGCCAGCCGGGGACAGGGGGCTAACACTGAA.

This clone has ten or more counts. Read coverage stops 3 residues before the CDR3 terminus; the germline J gene supplies the remainder. The V gene is TRBV9, the J gene TRBJ2-3; 12 bases map to TRBD2. V lost 0 bases, J lost 6 bases, and 8 bases stayed unmatched. Germline V lookup: CDR1 SGDLS, CDR2 YYNGEE. CDR3 length: 17 residues. The CDR3 bases that were read are TGTGCCAGCAGCGTAGGTATAATGACTAGCGGGGGTGATACG. Translated: CASSVGIMTSGGDT. The entire CDR3 protein is CASSVGIMTSGGDTQYF.